These T cell receptor beta chains were read from a single sample in a study of technical replicates of blood from a few donors. Some clones are missing from TCRdb's copy, which holds only in-frame ones; the method was immunoSEQ multiplex PCR. The data show roughly 72,000 clones, around 90% seen once. The source material was T cells isolated from PBMCs. These receptors were obtained from a human donor in good health. Both conserved end residues are part of each CDR3. Each record gives: J gene, V gene, clone size, CDR3 length, D gene, CDR3 protein, CDR3 DNA. The D gene is left open where the match is weak. For some rows the clone size is stated as once, few or many, or as a class when expanded; others skip it.

j_gene: TRBJ1-2; v_gene: TRBV7-2; abundance: -; len: 19; d_gene: -; CDR3aa: CASSLDAVDLPVSNYGYTF; CDR3nt: TGTGCCAGCAGCTTAGATGCGGTCGATTTACCAGTTTCTAACTATGGCTACACCTTC
j_gene: TRBJ2-3; v_gene: TRBV5-1; abundance: -; len: 16; d_gene: TRBD2; CDR3aa: CASSPYPAGSTDTQYF; CDR3nt: TGCGCCAGCAGCCCCTATCCAGCGGGGAGCACAGATACGCAGTATTTT
j_gene: TRBJ1-1; v_gene: TRBV18; abundance: -; len: 15; d_gene: -; CDR3aa: CASSPPGGANTEAFF; CDR3nt: TGTGCCAGCTCACCACCAGGCGGCGCGAACACTGAAGCTTTCTTT
j_gene: TRBJ2-5; v_gene: TRBV15; abundance: once; len: 14; d_gene: -; CDR3aa: CATSRDQYQETQYF; CDR3nt: TGTGCCACCAGCAGAGATCAGTACCAAGAGACCCAGTACTTC
j_gene: TRBJ2-7; v_gene: TRBV27; abundance: -; len: 14; d_gene: TRBD1; CDR3aa: CASSKDRGPYEQYF; CDR3nt: TGTGCCAGCAGTAAGGACAGGGGCCCCTACGAGCAGTACTTC
j_gene: TRBJ2-7; v_gene: TRBV2; abundance: -; len: 18; d_gene: TRBD2; CDR3aa: CASSEDTLSGSSLPEQYF; CDR3nt: TGTGCCAGCAGTGAAGATACTCTCAGCGGGAGTTCTCTCCCCGAGCAGTACTTC
j_gene: TRBJ1-1; v_gene: TRBV28; abundance: few; len: 15; d_gene: -; CDR3aa: CASKDGLLMNTEAFF; CDR3nt: TGTGCCAGCAAAGACGGACTCCTAATGAACACTGAAGCTTTCTTT
j_gene: TRBJ1-2; v_gene: TRBV7-2; abundance: -; len: 15; d_gene: -; CDR3aa: CASSSAHNAFYGYTF; CDR3nt: TGTGCCAGCAGCTCCGCTCACAACGCATTCTATGGCTACACCTTC
j_gene: TRBJ1-4; v_gene: TRBV29-1; abundance: -; len: 16; d_gene: TRBD1; CDR3aa: CSGRGLAGATNEKLFF; CDR3nt: TGCAGCGGAAGGGGGCTAGCAGGGGCAACTAATGAAAAACTGTTTTTT
j_gene: TRBJ2-1; v_gene: TRBV4-1; abundance: -; len: 16; d_gene: TRBD2; CDR3aa: CASFGTSGNSYNEQFF; CDR3nt: TGCGCCAGCTTTGGGACTAGCGGAAATTCCTACAATGAGCAGTTCTTC
j_gene: TRBJ2-2; v_gene: TRBV28; abundance: -; len: 16; d_gene: TRBD2; CDR3aa: CASRFQRTSGKGELFF; CDR3nt: TGTGCCAGCAGATTCCAACGGACTAGCGGGAAGGGGGAGCTGTTTTTT
j_gene: TRBJ2-2; v_gene: TRBV27; abundance: -; len: 14; d_gene: -; CDR3aa: CASSFTGYTGELFF; CDR3nt: TGTGCCAGCAGTTTCACAGGTTACACCGGGGAGCTGTTTTTT
j_gene: TRBJ2-5; v_gene: TRBV30; abundance: -; len: 14; d_gene: -; CDR3aa: CAWSVGGSVETQYF; CDR3nt: TGTGCCTGGAGTGTTGGAGGGTCGGTGGAGACCCAGTACTTC
j_gene: TRBJ1-5; v_gene: TRBV10-3; abundance: -; len: 15; d_gene: -; CDR3aa: CAISAGGASNQPQHF; CDR3nt: TGTGCCATCAGTGCGGGGGGGGCAAGCAATCAGCCCCAGCATTTT
j_gene: TRBJ1-1; v_gene: TRBV27; abundance: -; len: 15; d_gene: -; CDR3aa: CASSPMLGADTEAFF; CDR3nt: TGTGCCAGCAGTCCGATGCTTGGGGCGGACACTGAAGCTTTCTTT
j_gene: TRBJ2-5; v_gene: TRBV4-2; abundance: -; len: 12; d_gene: -; CDR3aa: CASSHPMETQYF; CDR3nt: TGTGCCAGCAGCCACCCAATGGAGACCCAGTACTTC
j_gene: TRBJ1-5; v_gene: TRBV18; abundance: -; len: 14; d_gene: -; CDR3aa: CASSPLGEGQPQHF; CDR3nt: TGTGCCAGCTCACCATTAGGGGAAGGTCAGCCCCAGCATTTT
j_gene: TRBJ2-1; v_gene: TRBV19; abundance: -; len: 14; d_gene: -; CDR3aa: CASSIGSGANEQFF; CDR3nt: TGTGCCAGTAGTATAGGTAGCGGTGCAAATGAGCAGTTCTTC
j_gene: TRBJ1-1; v_gene: TRBV7-9; abundance: few; len: 13; d_gene: TRBD1; CDR3aa: CASSFTGTDKAFF; CDR3nt: TGTGCCAGCAGCTTCACCGGGACAGATAAAGCTTTCTTT
j_gene: TRBJ1-5; v_gene: TRBV5-5; abundance: -; len: 15; d_gene: -; CDR3aa: CASSPQQVSNQPQHF; CDR3nt: TGTGCCAGCAGCCCACAACAGGTCAGCAATCAGCCCCAGCATTTT
j_gene: TRBJ2-6; v_gene: TRBV14; abundance: -; len: 19; d_gene: TRBD1; CDR3aa: CASSLRARDRVSGANVLTF; CDR3nt: TGTGCCAGCAGCCTACGTGCCCGGGACAGGGTATCTGGGGCCAACGTCCTGACTTTC
j_gene: TRBJ1-2; v_gene: TRBV30; abundance: -; len: 11; d_gene: -; CDR3aa: CAWTYNYGYTF; CDR3nt: TGTGCCTGGACGTATAACTATGGCTACACCTTC
j_gene: TRBJ2-7; v_gene: TRBV5-6; abundance: -; len: 17; d_gene: TRBD1; CDR3aa: CASSLATTGTGDYEQYF; CDR3nt: TGTGCCAGCAGCTTGGCTACCACCGGGACAGGGGACTACGAGCAGTACTTC
j_gene: TRBJ2-3; v_gene: TRBV2; abundance: -; len: 16; d_gene: TRBD2; CDR3aa: CASISSGRFKPDTQYF; CDR3nt: TGTGCCAGCATATCTAGCGGGAGGTTTAAACCAGATACGCAGTATTTT
j_gene: TRBJ1-1; v_gene: TRBV5-1; abundance: once; len: 15; d_gene: TRBD1; CDR3aa: CASSLGTGIGAEAFF; CDR3nt: TGCGCCAGCAGCTTGGGGACAGGAATAGGAGCTGAAGCTTTCTTT
j_gene: TRBJ1-4; v_gene: TRBV19; abundance: -; len: 17; d_gene: -; CDR3aa: CASSIDQGATTNEKLFF; CDR3nt: TGTGCCAGTAGTATAGATCAGGGCGCCACAACTAATGAAAAACTGTTTTTT
j_gene: TRBJ1-2; v_gene: TRBV5-1; abundance: -; len: 15; d_gene: -; CDR3aa: CASRVDRSTNYGYTF; CDR3nt: TGCGCCAGCAGAGTCGACAGGAGTACTAACTATGGCTACACCTTC
j_gene: TRBJ2-7; v_gene: TRBV13; abundance: -; len: 15; d_gene: TRBD1; CDR3aa: CASSSGTGGSYEQYF; CDR3nt: TGTGCCAGCAGCTCGGGGACAGGGGGATCCTACGAGCAGTACTTC
j_gene: TRBJ2-7; v_gene: TRBV29-1; abundance: -; len: 14; d_gene: TRBD2; CDR3aa: CSATKTGAGGEQYF; CDR3nt: TGCAGCGCCACCAAAACAGGAGCCGGGGGGGAGCAGTACTTC
j_gene: TRBJ1-2; v_gene: TRBV6-5; abundance: -; len: 14; d_gene: -; CDR3aa: CASSYSKINYGYTF; CDR3nt: TGTGCCAGCAGTTACAGCAAAATTAACTATGGCTACACCTTC
j_gene: TRBJ2-1; v_gene: TRBV7-8; abundance: -; len: 16; d_gene: TRBD1; CDR3aa: CASSLGEDREGNEQFF; CDR3nt: TGTGCCAGCAGCTTAGGTGAGGACAGGGAAGGAAATGAGCAGTTCTTC
j_gene: TRBJ1-4; v_gene: TRBV7-3; abundance: -; len: 15; d_gene: -; CDR3aa: CASSFPRGAYGKLFF; CDR3nt: TGTGCCAGCAGCTTCCCTCGGGGGGCTTATGGAAAACTGTTTTTT
j_gene: TRBJ1-1; v_gene: TRBV30; abundance: few; len: 17; d_gene: TRBD1; CDR3aa: CAWSDRGPSPLGTEAFF; CDR3nt: TGTGCCTGGAGTGACAGGGGGCCTTCGCCTCTGGGCACTGAAGCTTTCTTT
j_gene: TRBJ1-1; v_gene: TRBV7-2; abundance: -; len: 16; d_gene: TRBD1; CDR3aa: CASTKRRTGSNTEAFF; CDR3nt: TGTGCCAGCACCAAGCGGAGGACAGGGTCGAACACTGAAGCTTTCTTT
j_gene: TRBJ2-1; v_gene: TRBV27; abundance: -; len: 16; d_gene: -; CDR3aa: CASSEGYGSGKNEQFF; CDR3nt: TGTGCCAGCAGTGAAGGATACGGCTCAGGAAAGAATGAGCAGTTCTTC
j_gene: TRBJ2-7; v_gene: TRBV4-1; abundance: -; len: 13; d_gene: -; CDR3aa: CASSQVSSYEQYF; CDR3nt: TGCGCCAGCAGCCAAGTTAGCTCCTACGAGCAGTACTTC
j_gene: TRBJ2-7; v_gene: TRBV7-2; abundance: -; len: 15; d_gene: TRBD1; CDR3aa: CASSLADRDWGEQYF; CDR3nt: TGTGCCAGCAGCTTAGCGGACAGGGACTGGGGAGAGCAGTACTTC
j_gene: TRBJ2-1; v_gene: TRBV6-5; abundance: -; len: 13; d_gene: TRBD1; CDR3aa: CASSFPQGNEQFF; CDR3nt: TGTGCCAGCAGTTTCCCACAGGGGAATGAGCAGTTCTTC
j_gene: TRBJ1-5; v_gene: TRBV15; abundance: -; len: 14; d_gene: -; CDR3aa: CATSREGGGQPQHF; CDR3nt: TGTGCCACCAGCAGAGAGGGCGGGGGACAGCCCCAGCATTTT
j_gene: TRBJ1-3; v_gene: TRBV5-6; abundance: -; len: 13; d_gene: -; CDR3aa: CASSFAAGNTIYF; CDR3nt: TGTGCCAGCAGCTTCGCGGCTGGAAACACCATATATTTT
j_gene: TRBJ2-1; v_gene: TRBV4-2; abundance: -; len: 16; d_gene: -; CDR3aa: CASSQAGYAPGNEQFF; CDR3nt: TGTGCCAGCAGCCAAGCAGGATATGCACCTGGGAATGAGCAGTTCTTC
j_gene: TRBJ1-1; v_gene: TRBV6-1; abundance: -; len: 14; d_gene: TRBD1; CDR3aa: CASTYPGQGFEAFF; CDR3nt: TGTGCCAGCACATACCCGGGACAGGGATTTGAAGCTTTCTTT
j_gene: TRBJ2-4; v_gene: TRBV2; abundance: -; len: 14; d_gene: -; CDR3aa: CASSEVGGWNIQYF; CDR3nt: TGTGCCAGCAGTGAAGTGGGGGGTTGGAACATTCAGTACTTC
j_gene: TRBJ2-1; v_gene: TRBV5-1; abundance: -; len: 16; d_gene: -; CDR3aa: CASSLQGFGSYNEQFF; CDR3nt: TGCGCCAGCAGCTTACAGGGATTTGGATCCTACAATGAGCAGTTCTTC
j_gene: TRBJ2-7; v_gene: TRBV4-1; abundance: once; len: 13; d_gene: -; CDR3aa: CASSQDIRAEQYF; CDR3nt: TGCGCCAGCAGCCAAGACATCCGAGCCGAGCAGTACTTC
j_gene: TRBJ2-7; v_gene: TRBV4-3; abundance: -; len: 13; d_gene: -; CDR3aa: CASSPRGDYEQYF; CDR3nt: TGCGCCAGCAGCCCTCGCGGGGACTACGAGCAGTACTTC
j_gene: TRBJ2-7; v_gene: TRBV2; abundance: -; len: 12; d_gene: -; CDR3aa: CACSRGVYEQYF; CDR3nt: TGTGCCTGTTCGCGCGGGGTTTACGAGCAGTACTTC
j_gene: TRBJ2-3; v_gene: TRBV5-6; abundance: -; len: 19; d_gene: TRBD2; CDR3aa: CASSLMGARLAGVVDTQYF; CDR3nt: TGTGCCAGCAGCTTGATGGGCGCGCGCCTAGCGGGAGTCGTAGATACGCAGTATTTT
j_gene: TRBJ1-1; v_gene: TRBV28; abundance: -; len: 20; d_gene: TRBD1; CDR3aa: CASSPGQGPHPLRVNTEAFF; CDR3nt: TGTGCCAGCAGTCCCGGACAGGGACCCCACCCACTAAGAGTGAACACTGAAGCTTTCTTT
j_gene: TRBJ1-2; v_gene: TRBV15; abundance: -; len: 13; d_gene: -; CDR3aa: CATSTVTNYGYTF; CDR3nt: TGTGCCACCAGTACAGTAACTAACTATGGCTACACCTTC
j_gene: TRBJ1-3; v_gene: TRBV5-6; abundance: -; len: 14; d_gene: -; CDR3aa: CASSSGPLGDTIYF; CDR3nt: TGTGCCAGCAGCTCCGGGCCCCTCGGGGACACCATATATTTT
j_gene: TRBJ1-1; v_gene: TRBV6-5; abundance: -; len: 14; d_gene: -; CDR3aa: CASSYSGSGTEAFF; CDR3nt: TGTGCCAGCAGTTACTCAGGGTCAGGGACTGAAGCTTTCTTT
j_gene: TRBJ2-2; v_gene: TRBV7-9; abundance: -; len: 19; d_gene: TRBD2; CDR3aa: CASSVGTSGAMSNTGELFF; CDR3nt: TGTGCCAGCAGCGTAGGGACTAGCGGGGCGATGTCGAACACCGGGGAGCTGTTTTTT
j_gene: TRBJ1-4; v_gene: TRBV27; abundance: -; len: 14; d_gene: -; CDR3aa: CASSLAGLNEKLFF; CDR3nt: TGTGCCAGCAGTTTAGCTGGGCTCAATGAAAAACTGTTTTTT